This T cell receptor beta chain was recovered during a study of yellow fever vaccine responses in identical twins. There are 18 residues in the CDR3. The ends lost 1 base at V and 0 bases at J; junction bases unmatched: 4. CDR1 is SGHRS, CDR2 YFSETQ, per germline. TCRdb re-derived calls from the RT-PCR reads in MiXCR, one entry per CDR3 protein. The sample holds 3,000 to 4,000 distinct CDR3 sequences, 70% to 90% seen once. The material was T cells from blood (PBMCs), unsorted or a sorted subset (not recorded which), obtained before or after yellow fever vaccination (not recorded which). The TCR originated in a woman aged 18-29 years who received the yellow fever vaccine. The chain recombines TRBV5-1 with TRBJ2-2; 12 bases agree with TRBD2. The CDR3 nucleotides are TGCGCCAGCAGCTTGCGGACTAGCGGGGTGGCGAACACCGGGGAGCTGTTTTTT. As protein: CASSLRTSGVANTGELFF.